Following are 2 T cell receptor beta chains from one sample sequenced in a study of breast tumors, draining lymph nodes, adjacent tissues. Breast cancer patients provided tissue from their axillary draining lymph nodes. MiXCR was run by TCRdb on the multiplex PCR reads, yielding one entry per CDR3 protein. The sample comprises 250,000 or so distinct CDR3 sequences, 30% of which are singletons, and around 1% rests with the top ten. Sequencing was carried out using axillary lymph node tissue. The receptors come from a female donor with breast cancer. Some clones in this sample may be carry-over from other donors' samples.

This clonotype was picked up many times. The CDR3 sequence: CASSHPIRTAEQFF. The CDR3 DNA sequence: TGTGCCAGCAGCCATCCCATCAGGACTGCTGAGCAGTTCTTC. V and J are TRBV4-2 and TRBJ2-1; D may be TRBD2 (5 bases). Germline lookup yields CDR1 LGHNA and CDR2 YNFKEQ. V lost 3 bases and J 9 bases, leaving 15 bases between the germline ends. CDR3 length equals 14 residues.

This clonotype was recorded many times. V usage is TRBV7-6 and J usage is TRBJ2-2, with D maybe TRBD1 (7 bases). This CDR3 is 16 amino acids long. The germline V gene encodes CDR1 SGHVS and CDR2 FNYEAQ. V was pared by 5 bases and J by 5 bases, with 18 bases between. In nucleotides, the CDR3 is TGTGCCAGCAGCAGACAGGGTGGGGCGGGGACCGGGGAGCTGTTTTTT. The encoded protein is CASSRQGGAGTGELFF.